This record covers a single T cell receptor (beta chain). The antigen is not known. Trimming pared 3 bases from V and 7 bases from J, leaving 10 bases between. The CDR3 contains 12 residues. Per the germline V gene, CDR1 is MDHEN and CDR2 is SYDVKM. One entry per CDR3 protein, called by TCRdb with MiXCR from the RT-PCR reads. Here the sample spans a few hundred thousand distinct CDR3 sequences, 14% being singletons. The data derive from a study of response to subunit inactivated influenza vaccine. Study outcomes and limitations: Each seasonal flu vaccination may recruit only limited new T cells, authors suggested.

The origin of this receptor is a man aged 50 to 60 who received an inactivated influenza vaccine. The sequencing used PBMCs from blood, collected about 12 days after vaccination. J is TRBJ2-7 and V is TRBV28; D not certain. The CDR3 DNA reads TGTGCCAGCAGTTTGGGTTACGTGGAGCAGTACTTC. It yields the protein CASSLGYVEQYF.